A selection of T cell receptor beta chains follows, all from one sample in a study of a mutant IDH1 vaccine in newly diagnosed glioma. Their antigens remain unidentified. Repertoires were generated with immunoSEQ multiplex PCR, while TCRdb's copy carries only in-frame clones and drops some. The profile covers about 34,000 clones, with about 86% appearing a single time and about 11% taken by the ten largest. Here the sequenced sample was PBMCs, taken from a glioma patient whose treatment included an IDH1 peptide vaccine. Receptors were obtained from a woman in her twenties or thirties with glioma. Each CDR3 is given with its conserved first and last residue. D genes are given only for firm matches. Part of the rows lack a size; the others show once, few, many or a class for expanded clones.

V	size	J	D	DNA	CDR3
TRBV9	-	TRBJ2-6	-	TGTGCCAGCAGCTCGGGTGGGCAGGTGACCTCTGGGGCCAACGTCCTGACTTTC	CASSSGGQVTSGANVLTF
TRBV7-2	-	TRBJ1-1	-	TGTGCCAGCAGCTTAGGCGTGGGGGCGGTGGGGAACACTGAAGCTTTCTTT	CASSLGVGAVGNTEAFF
TRBV5-1	-	TRBJ2-5	TRBD2	TGCGCCAGCAGTCCCGGGGGGAGCCAAGAGACCCAGTACTTC	CASSPGGSQETQYF
TRBV6-1	once	TRBJ1-5	-	TGTGCCAGCAGGGACAGTTATAGCAATCAGCCCCAGCATTTT	CASRDSYSNQPQHF
TRBV2	-	TRBJ2-7	-	TGTGCCAGCAGTGGAGGACTATCCTCCTACGAGCAGTACTTC	CASSGGLSSYEQYF
TRBV25-1	few	TRBJ1-1	-	TGTGCCAGCGGGCAGACAGGCGGGAACACTGAAGCTTTCTTT	CASGQTGGNTEAFF
TRBV2	-	TRBJ2-3	-	TGTGCCAGCAGTGAATGGCGGGCTAGCACAGATACGCAGTATTTT	CASSEWRASTDTQYF
TRBV30	few	TRBJ2-7	-	TGTGCCTGGAGCGGGACGGCTTACGAGCAGTACTTC	CAWSGTAYEQYF
TRBV7-6	-	TRBJ2-7	-	TGTGCCAGCAGCTTAGGATCTAGGACAGATCTCGAGCAGTACTTC	CASSLGSRTDLEQYF
TRBV4-1	-	TRBJ1-2	-	TGCGCCAGCAGCCAAGACGGGCATCTTAACTATGGCTACACCTTC	CASSQDGHLNYGYTF
TRBV14	-	TRBJ1-4	-	TGTGCCAGCAGCCAAGATGCAGGGGCCGGGGAAAAACTGTTTTTT	CASSQDAGAGEKLFF
TRBV7-8	-	TRBJ2-2	-	TGTGCCAGCAGCCCCCACGTCCCAAACACCGGGGAGCTGTTTTTT	CASSPHVPNTGELFF
TRBV5-1	-	TRBJ1-1	-	TGCGCCAGCAGGGCGGTGTCAGCCATGAACACTGAAGCTTTCTTT	CASRAVSAMNTEAFF
TRBV2	-	TRBJ1-2	-	TGTGCCAGCAGTGAAGGGACGGAAAACTATGGCTACACCTTC	CASSEGTENYGYTF
TRBV7-9	-	TRBJ1-1	-	TGTGCCAGCAGCTCCCGGGGTGGGCCCGGCACTGAAGCTTTCTTT	CASSSRGGPGTEAFF
TRBV6-5	-	TRBJ1-6	-	TGTGCCAGCAGACCGACCGGGACATCCTATTCACCCCTCCACTTT	CASRPTGTSYSPLHF
TRBV2	once	TRBJ1-2	-	TGTGCCAGCAGTGATTCGGGCAGCTATGGCTACACCTTC	CASSDSGSYGYTF
TRBV30	-	TRBJ2-2	-	TGTGCCACAAGGGCCGAGAACACCGGGGAGCTGTTTTTT	CATRAENTGELFF
TRBV6-1	-	TRBJ1-5	-	TGTGCCAGCGTAGGATTTTCGGGCAATCAGCCCCAGCATTTT	CASVGFSGNQPQHF
TRBV18	-	TRBJ1-2	-	TGTGCCAGCTCAAGTGGCCTGACGGCCCATGGGGGCTACACCTTC	CASSSGLTAHGGYTF
TRBV4-2	-	TRBJ1-3	-	TGTGCCAGCAGCCAAGACAGGGCTGGAAACACCATATATTTT	CASSQDRAGNTIYF
TRBV2	-	TRBJ2-5	-	TGTGCCAGCAGAGGATGGTCCGGAACCCAGTACTTC	CASRGWSGTQYF
TRBV6-5	-	TRBJ1-2	-	TGTGCCAGCAGTGCCCGGCATCAAGAGGGCTACACCTTC	CASSARHQEGYTF
TRBV7-6	-	TRBJ1-3	TRBD1	TGTGCCAGCAGCCCAGGGACAGGTGATCTCTCTGGAAACACCATATATTTT	CASSPGTGDLSGNTIYF
TRBV4-2	-	TRBJ1-1	-	TGTGCCAGCAGCCAAGCGGCGATGACGATGAACACTGAAGCTTTCTTT	CASSQAAMTMNTEAFF
TRBV6-5	-	TRBJ2-3	-	TGTGCCAGCAGTCGATTTAGCACAGATACGCAGTATTTT	CASSRFSTDTQYF
TRBV30	-	TRBJ2-1	-	TGTGCCTGGGGCCGAGGGAACACTATACAGGATGAGCAGTTCTTC	CAWGRGNTIQDEQFF
TRBV6-5	-	TRBJ2-3	-	TGTGCCAGCAGTTATCAACCTACAGATACGCAGTATTTT	CASSYQPTDTQYF
TRBV2	few	TRBJ2-7	-	TGTGCCAGCAGTGAACGAGGGAGTCGGCAGTACTTC	CASSERGSRQYF
TRBV6-6	-	TRBJ1-2	-	TGTGCCAGCAATCCGTCGGGACCGACCTATGGCTACACCTTC	CASNPSGPTYGYTF
TRBV4-3	-	TRBJ2-7	-	TGCGCCAGCAGCCAAGAATATAACCTCTCCTACGAGCAGTACTTC	CASSQEYNLSYEQYF
TRBV4-3	-	TRBJ2-5	TRBD1	TGCGCCAGCAGCCTTTCCCTAGGGGGCTGGGAGACCCAGTACTTC	CASSLSLGGWETQYF
TRBV29-1	once	TRBJ2-3	-	TGCAGCGTTGACCGCCGACTGTATACTAGCACAGATACGCAGTATTTT	CSVDRRLYTSTDTQYF
TRBV5-4	-	TRBJ2-1	-	TGTGCCAGCAGCGGTACACAGAATGAGCAGTTCTTC	CASSGTQNEQFF
TRBV2	few	TRBJ2-6	-	TGTGCCAGCAGCCTGACTAGCTCTGGGGCCAACGTCCTGACTTTC	CASSLTSSGANVLTF
TRBV7-9	-	TRBJ1-1	-	TGTGCCAGCAGCTTCCGGACAGCTGAAGCTTTCTTT	CASSFRTAEAFF
TRBV11-2	-	TRBJ1-2	-	TGTGCCAGCAGCATTAAGAGGGATGGCTACACCTTC	CASSIKRDGYTF
TRBV6-1	-	TRBJ1-4	-	TGTGCCAGCAGTGAATCTGCTGGGGCAACTAATGAAAAACTGTTTTTT	CASSESAGATNEKLFF